This passage covers 18 T cell receptor beta chains from one sample sequenced in a study of blood T cell repertoires in COVID-19. Repertoires were generated with immunoSEQ multiplex PCR, while TCRdb's copy carries only in-frame clones and drops some. The sample lists more than 150,000 clones, approximately 83% occurring once. Sequencing was done on a sample of peripheral blood. The receptors come from a man aged 60 to 75 with acute or convalescent COVID-19.

V usage is TRBV6-5 and J usage is TRBJ1-2, with D tentatively TRBD1 (5 bases). This CDR3 has 16 amino acids. Trimming removed 2 bases from V and 4 bases from J, with 17 bases in between. The germline V gene encodes CDR1 MNHEY and CDR2 SVGAGI. This CDR3 reads CASSYTRGGLGYGYTF. The CDR3, as DNA: TGTGCCAGCAGTTACACGCGGGGGGGTCTGGGCTATGGCTACACCTTC.

The gene calls are TRBV4-1 and TRBJ2-2; possible D gene TRBD2, 5 bases. The V gene lost 0 bases and the J gene lost 4 bases, with 15 bases spanning the gap. The germline gives CDR1 MGHRA, CDR2 YSYEKL. The CDR3 runs 17 residues. CDR3: CASSQDFTPAGTGELFF. In DNA, the CDR3 is TGCGCCAGCAGCCAAGACTTCACCCCCGCGGGCACCGGGGAGCTGTTTTTT.

Written as DNA, the CDR3 is TGTGCCAGCAGTGAATTGACTAGCGGAATTTCTTTTTACTCCTACGAGCAGTACTTC. It codes for CASSELTSGISFYSYEQYF. The rearrangement links TRBV2 to TRBJ2-7; 9 nucleotides align to TRBD2. Germline V gene data show CDR1 as SNHLY and CDR2 as FYNNEI. The V gene end was trimmed by 2 bases and the J gene end by 0 bases; junction bases not matched to a gene: 14. This CDR3 region has 19 residues.

The chain uses TRBV9 and TRBJ2-1; 7 bases agree with TRBD2. Germline CDR1 and CDR2: SGDLS and YYNGEE. The CDR3 is 15 residues long. With V trimmed by 0 bases and J by 6 bases, 6 bases remained unmatched. This CDR3 reads CASSVALADLNEQFF. In DNA, the CDR3 is TGTGCCAGCAGCGTAGCGCTAGCGGACCTCAATGAGCAGTTCTTC.

This chain joins TRBV28 and TRBJ1-1; 7 bases are a match to TRBD1. CDR1 is MDHEN and CDR2 is SYDVKM in the germline V gene. This CDR3 has 13 residues. Trimming removed 6 bases from V and 3 bases from J; junction bases left unmatched: 4. The CDR3 region is CASRTGQHTEAFF. The CDR3 DNA is TGTGCCAGCAGAACGGGACAGCACACTGAAGCTTTCTTT.

This chain joins TRBV25-1 and TRBJ2-7, with D tentatively TRBD1 (6 bases). CDR1 MGHDK and CDR2 SYGVNS come from the germline V gene. The germline V and J ends were trimmed by 1 base and 1 base, with 11 bases remaining between them. The CDR3 covers 15 residues. The CDR3 DNA follows: TGTGCCAGCAGTGAATCAGGGGCGGCTTCCTACGAGCAGTACTTC. The encoded protein is CASSESGAASYEQYF.

The gene calls are TRBV10-3 and TRBJ2-1, with 8 bases aligning to TRBD2. The germline CDR1 and CDR2 sequences are ENHRY and SYGVKD. The V segment lost 0 bases and the J segment 5 bases; nucleotides outside the gene matches: 9. CDR3 size: 17 residues. Here the CDR3 DNA reads TGTGCCATCAGTGAGTCGAGGGGTAGCGGGGACAACAATGAGCAGTTCTTC. It yields the protein CAISESRGSGDNNEQFF.

The V and J genes are TRBV27 and TRBJ1-1, with D possibly TRBD1 on 5 matching bases. Trimming pared 8 bases from V and 1 base from J, leaving 11 bases between. This CDR3 region has 13 residues. Germline V CDR1 and CDR2: MNHEY, SMNVEV (reference sequence). The CDR3 DNA follows: TGTGCCAGCCAGACCAGGGAGAACACTGAAGCTTTCTTT. Its translation is CASQTRENTEAFF.

In this sample, this clone is medium-sized (0.01 to 0.1%). The CDR3 DNA reads as TGTGCCAGCAGCCACGGGACAGCTCGACCCCTCCACTTT. This translates into CASSHGTARPLHF. V and J are TRBV3-1 (or the pseudogene TRBV3-2) and TRBJ1-6; 7 bases are shared with TRBD1. Per the germline V gene, CDR1 is LGHDT and CDR2 is YNNKEL (reference sequence). The junction had 5 bases not matched to a gene; V was cut back by 3 bases and J by 12 bases. This CDR3 contains 13 residues.

The chain links TRBV4-1 to TRBJ2-2, with 11 bases that match TRBD2. Germline V CDR1 and CDR2: MGHRA, YSYEKL. The CDR3 runs to 16 residues. The junction had 9 bases not matched to a gene; V was cut back by 6 bases and J by 6 bases. DNA for the CDR3: TGCGCCAGCAGGGGGGTGACTAGCGGGAAGTCCGGGGAGCTGTTTTTT. Its protein product is CASRGVTSGKSGELFF.

In this sample, this clone turned up once. The chain links TRBV5-4 to TRBJ1-2; possibly TRBD1 for D (6 bases). The CDR3 spans 15 residues. Per germline, CDR1 SGHNT and CDR2 YYREEE (reference sequence). V lost 4 bases, J lost 1 base, and 14 bases lay in between. This CDR3 is CASSDTGSVNYGYTF. The CDR3 nucleotides read TGTGCCAGCAGCGACACAGGGAGTGTTAACTATGGCTACACCTTC.

This clone was detected once. The V gene is TRBV30, the J gene TRBJ2-7, with D possibly matching TRBD2 (6 bases). Deletions cut 4 bases from V and 0 bases from J, with 13 bases between. CDR3 size: 14 residues. CDR1 GTSNPN and CDR2 SVGIG come from the germline V gene (reference sequence). CDR3 sequence (DNA): TGTGCCTGGACCCAGGCGGGGACCTCCTACGAGCAGTACTTC. Translating gives CAWTQAGTSYEQYF.

This clone was seen more than once but under ten times. This chain joins TRBV7-8 and TRBJ2-3, with a possible D match to TRBD1 (6 bases). Germline V CDR1 and CDR2: SGHVS, FQNEAQ. This CDR3 is 12 amino acids long. V gave up 3 bases and J gave up 9 bases, with 10 bases separating them. In DNA form, the CDR3 reads TGTGCCAGCAGCTTCCGGGACACAACGCAGTATTTT. Its protein product is CASSFRDTTQYF.

The rearrangement links TRBV6-5 to TRBJ1-6, with D possibly being TRBD1 (5 bases). Trimming pared 2 bases from V and 8 bases from J, leaving 13 bases between. The length of the CDR3 is 15 residues. The germline gives CDR1 MNHEY, CDR2 SVGAGI. The CDR3 loop is CASSYRGVRDSPLHF. The CDR3 region has the DNA TGTGCCAGCAGTTACCGGGGGGTTCGGGATTCACCCCTCCACTTT.

The chain has TRBV29-1 and TRBJ2-7, with 8 bases lining up with TRBD2. V gave up 4 bases and J gave up 0 bases; unmatched junction bases: 5. The CDR3 totals 14 residues. The germline V gene encodes CDR1 SQVTM and CDR2 ANQGSEA. The DNA for the CDR3 is TGCAGCGTTGGGGCGGGAGGCTACTCCTACGAGCAGTACTTC. It encodes CSVGAGGYSYEQYF.

This clone was observed a few times. The rearrangement joins TRBV23-1 to TRBJ1-5, with 9 bases matching TRBD1. TRBV23-1 is an ORF; its function is uncertain. The CDR3 covers 18 residues. V lost 4 bases to trimming and J lost 0 bases; unmatched junction nucleotides: 10. CDR3 nucleotides: TGCGCCAGCAGTCTACAGATGACAGGGGGTAATAGCAATCAGCCCCAGCATTTT. This codes for CASSLQMTGGNSNQPQHF.

This sequence joins TRBV18 and TRBJ2-1; D might be TRBD2 (6 bases). Deletions cut 4 bases from V and 5 bases from J, with 15 bases between. This CDR3 spans 15 amino acids. Germline V gene sequence: CDR1 KGHSH, CDR2 LQKENI. The CDR3 spells CASSRWAGSDNEQFF. The CDR3 region has the DNA TGTGCCAGCTCACGATGGGCGGGATCCGACAATGAGCAGTTCTTC. The variable domain in full, with the rest retrieved from reference TRBV18 and TRBJ2-1, is NAGVMQNPRHLVRRRGQEARLRCSPMKGHSHVYWYRQLPEEGLKFMVYLQKENIIDESGMPKERFSAEFPKEGPSILRIQQVVRGDSAAYFCASSRWAGSDNEQFFGPGTRLTVL.

This chain uses TRBV5-1 with TRBJ2-2; D is uncertain. The CDR3 has 14 residues. V was cut by 1 base and J by 2 bases, with 6 bases left in between. The germline V gene encodes CDR1 SGHRS and CDR2 YFSETQ. This CDR3 reads CASSLSTNTGELFF. The CDR3 nucleotides are TGCGCCAGCAGCTTGTCCACAAACACCGGGGAGCTGTTTTTT.